This passage covers 11 T cell receptor beta chains from one sample sequenced in a study of blood T cell repertoires in COVID-19. The repertoire was sequenced with immunoSEQ multiplex PCR; TCRdb's copy has only in-frame clones and lacks some. The sample lists more than 300,000 clones, about nine tenths occurring once. Sequenced: peripheral blood. The receptors derive from a woman in her forties or fifties with COVID-19, enrolled during active disease.

The chain links TRBV7-9 to TRBJ2-2, with D maybe TRBD1 (6 bases). Trimming pared 6 bases from V and 6 bases from J, leaving 11 bases between. This CDR3 has 13 residues. The germline V gene encodes CDR1 SEHNR and CDR2 FQNEAQ (reference sequence). Here the CDR3 DNA reads TGTGCCAGCAGGCTACAGGGTGCCGGGGAGCTGTTTTTT. This gives the protein CASRLQGAGELFF.

This chain joins TRBV7-9 and TRBJ1-2; TRBD1 aligns across 8 bases. Trimming took 4 bases from V and 2 from J; bases not matched to a gene: 6. CDR1 is SEHNR and CDR2 is FQNEAQ in the germline V gene (reference sequence). This CDR3 region has 15 residues. This CDR3 is CASSSSRQGNYGYTF. CDR3 bases: TGTGCCAGCAGCTCCTCACGACAGGGGAACTATGGCTACACCTTC.

The chain carries TRBV9 and TRBJ2-1, with 9 bases lining up with TRBD2. Germline CDR1 SGDLS, CDR2 YYNGEE. The V segment lost 4 bases and the J segment 0 bases; nucleotides outside the gene matches: 2. This CDR3 has 15 amino acids. The CDR3 DNA follows: TGTGCCAGCAGCAATAGCGGGAGCTCCTACAATGAGCAGTTCTTC. Its protein is CASSNSGSSYNEQFF.

This clone showed up just once. The chain combines TRBV5-1 with TRBJ2-3; 10 bases match TRBD2. This CDR3 spans 14 amino acids. CDR1 and CDR2 from the germline V gene are SGHRS and YFSETQ. Trimming took 1 base from V and 6 from J; bases not matched to a gene: 2. CDR3 sequence reads: CASSLTSGTDTQYF. In nucleotides, the CDR3 is TGCGCCAGCAGCTTGACTAGCGGGACTGATACGCAGTATTTT.

The table lists this clone with a few counts. The chain recombines TRBV27 with TRBJ2-1; TRBD1 matches at 9 bases. Germline CDR1 is MNHEY and CDR2 is SMNVEV (reference sequence). V lost 6 bases to trimming and J lost 3 bases; unmatched junction nucleotides: 9. The CDR3 runs to 16 residues. This chain's CDR3 is CASSRRTGEFYNEQFF. CDR3 nucleotides: TGTGCCAGCAGCAGACGGACAGGGGAGTTCTACAATGAGCAGTTCTTC.

This chain joins TRBV6-6 and TRBJ1-3; perhaps TRBD1 as D (5 bases). The germline V and J ends were trimmed by 0 bases and 4 bases, with 13 bases remaining between them. Germline V gene lookup returns CDR1 MNHNY and CDR2 SVGAGI (reference sequence). There are 16 residues in the CDR3. The CDR3 reads CASSYSQGGGGNTIYF. CDR3 sequence (DNA): TGTGCCAGCAGTTACTCCCAAGGCGGGGGGGGAAACACCATATATTTT.

The J gene is TRBJ2-5, the V gene TRBV12-3 or TRBV12-4, with D tentatively TRBD2 (6 bases). The CDR3 length is 12 residues. V shed 8 bases and J shed 8 bases, with 15 bases lying between them. This CDR3 reads CASRGTGATQYF. In DNA, the CDR3 is TGTGCCAGCCGAGGGACTGGGGCAACCCAGTACTTC.

The chain combines TRBV24-1 with TRBJ1-4; D is ambiguous. Germline lookup yields CDR1 KGHDR and CDR2 SFDVKD. The V end was cut by 4 bases, the J end by 8 bases, with 16 bases between. The CDR3 spans 15 residues. CDR3 amino acids: CATSEFARSGEKLFF. For the CDR3, the DNA is TGTGCCACCAGTGAGTTCGCAAGGTCGGGGGAAAAACTGTTTTTT.

This chain joins TRBV7-3 and TRBJ2-6; D call uncertain. V dropped 5 bases and J dropped 2 bases, with 7 bases sitting between them. Germline V gene lookup returns CDR1 SGHTA and CDR2 FQGTGA. The CDR3 is 14 amino acids. The CDR3 sequence is CASSPSAGANVLTF. The CDR3 DNA follows: TGTGCCAGCAGCCCCTCGGCTGGGGCCAACGTCCTGACTTTC.

This clone was observed a handful of times. The chain has TRBV7-9 and TRBJ1-5; TRBD1 is a possible D gene (5 bases). The V end lost 5 bases, the J end lost 4 bases, and 12 bases lay between the germline ends. Per germline, CDR1 SEHNR and CDR2 FQNEAQ (reference sequence). This CDR3 spans 14 amino acids. The CDR3 sequence is CASSNDQGNQPQHF. As DNA, the CDR3 is TGTGCCAGCAGCAACGACCAGGGTAATCAGCCCCAGCATTTT.

V gene TRBV11-3 combines with J gene TRBJ2-7, with TRBD2 identical over 7 bases. The CDR3 is 16 amino acids. CDR1 is SGHNT, CDR2 YENEEA, per germline. The J segment lost 0 bases and the V segment lost 0 bases, leaving 5 bases of the junction unmatched. The CDR3 DNA reads as TGTGCCAGCAGCTTAGATAACCTAGCGGTCTCCTACGAGCAGTACTTC. Encoded protein: CASSLDNLAVSYEQYF.